This TCR beta chain was identified during a study of T-cell memory formation after mild COVID-19. There are a few counts of this clonotype. The antigen is not known. The TCR alpha and TCR beta cDNA libraries, bearing sample barcodes and UMIs, were generated by 5'RACE using constant-segment primers. Via MiXCR, TCRdb re-called the 5' RACE reads, giving one row per CDR3 protein. Here the sample spans about 210,000 distinct CDR3 sequences, around 27% being singletons. Overall study findings and caveats: Clones shrinking from day 15 to 85 showed even CD4/CD8 mixes; later expanders tilted CD4+. Mainly CM and EM harbored the contracting CD4+ clones; mainly EMRA harbored the CD8+ ones.

This CDR3 has 13 residues. The V end was cut by 5 bases, the J end by 2 bases, with 13 bases between. The germline gives CDR1 DFQATT, CDR2 SNEGSKA (reference sequence). Sequences were obtained from PBMCs or a T cell subset sorted from them (not recorded which). The J gene is TRBJ2-7, the V gene TRBV20-1; the D is unclear. This receptor was identified in an adult woman who had mild COVID-19 (a few samples of this study predate the infection). Cell type and time point are not known. As DNA, the CDR3 is TGCAGTGCTCCCCCCCGGCTAGCCTACGAGCAGTACTTC. Its protein is CSAPPRLAYEQYF.